The 30 T cell receptor beta chains below all came from one sample that was sequenced in a study of T cell responses to AZD1222 COVID-19 vaccine. The data were produced by immunoSEQ multiplex PCR, yet TCRdb's version contains in-frame clones alone and is incomplete. Here the sample spans over 150,000 clones, approximately 90% being singletons. The specimen comprised peripheral blood, sampled on day 0 of AZD1222 vaccination. All receptors derive from an adult in good health.

V usage is TRBV12-5 and J usage is TRBJ2-2, with 8 bases aligning to TRBD1. This CDR3 is 16 amino acids long. J was trimmed by 5 bases and V by 5 bases; bases with no gene match: 10. Germline CDR1 LGHNT, CDR2 FRNRAP. CDR3 coding DNA: TGTGCTAGTGGTCCAGGGCAGGGGGCAGGTACCGGGGAGCTGTTTTTT. Translation gives CASGPGQGAGTGELFF. Complete variable domain (other parts from reference TRBV12-5 and TRBJ2-2): DARVTQTPRHKVTEMGQEVTMRCQPILGHNTVFWYRQTMMQGLELLAYFRNRAPLDDSGMPKDRFSAEMPDATLATLKIQPSEPRDSAVYFCASGPGQGAGTGELFFGEGSRLTVL.

This clone appeared a single time. The chain combines TRBV30 with TRBJ1-5, with TRBD1 identical over 7 bases. The CDR3 is 15 amino acids. Losses at the gene ends were 0 bases for V and 7 bases for J; bases not matched to a gene: 9. From germline, CDR1 is GTSNPN and CDR2 SVGIG (reference sequence). CDR3 amino acids: CAWSVQGTGGQPQHF. CDR3 DNA sequence: TGTGCCTGGAGTGTACAGGGGACCGGAGGGCAGCCCCAGCATTTT.

The chain combines TRBV9 with TRBJ1-2, with D possibly matching TRBD1 (5 bases). V was pared by 3 bases and J by 4 bases, with 19 bases between. CDR1 and CDR2 (germline): SGDLS, YYNGEE. CDR3 size: 16 residues. The CDR3 loop is CASSEGTGLGIYGYTF. The DNA for the CDR3 is TGTGCCAGCAGCGAGGGGACGGGGCTCGGGATCTATGGCTACACCTTC.

The V gene is TRBV27, the J gene TRBJ2-5; tentatively, D is TRBD2 (5 bases). V was pared by 1 base and J by 1 base, with 16 bases between. Germline loops: CDR1 MNHEY, CDR2 SMNVEV (reference sequence). CDR3 size: 17 residues. The CDR3 region is CASSLWGVVGGQETQYF. The CDR3 region has the DNA TGTGCCAGCAGTTTATGGGGAGTAGTTGGTGGCCAAGAGACCCAGTACTTC.

The chain couples TRBV28 to TRBJ2-7, with D hard to call. Germline CDR1 is MDHEN and CDR2 is SYDVKM. CDR3 length equals 12 residues. V was cut by 10 bases and J by 0 bases, with 10 bases left in between. The CDR3 sequence: CATRTLSYEQYF. Here the CDR3 DNA reads TGTGCCACACGGACGCTCTCCTACGAGCAGTACTTC.

CDR3 in DNA: TGTGCCAGCTCAGCGGAGACCTACGAGCAGTACTTC. Encoded protein: CASSAETYEQYF. The chain has TRBV11-2 and TRBJ2-7; a possible D gene is TRBD2 (5 bases). Germline values: CDR1 SGHAT, CDR2 FQNNGV. This CDR3 is 12 amino acids long. The ends were cut back, 8 bases at V and 2 bases at J, with 10 bases in the middle. Looking up the rest from reference TRBV11-2 and TRBJ2-7 gives the full variable domain: EAGVAQSPRYKIIEKRQSVAFWCNPISGHATLYWYQQILGQGPKLLIQFQNNGVVDDSQLPKDRFSAERLKGVDSTLKIQPAKLEDSAVYLCASSAETYEQYFGPGTRLTVT.

The chain uses TRBV24-1 and TRBJ2-1; D perhaps matches TRBD1 (6 bases). Trimming took 1 base from V and 6 from J, leaving 15 bases between them. The CDR3 contains 16 residues. Germline assignment: CDR1 KGHDR and CDR2 SFDVKD. CDR3 residues: CATSDFNRVGSNEQFF. The CDR3 DNA reads TGTGCCACCAGTGATTTCAACAGGGTGGGAAGCAATGAGCAGTTCTTC.

The chain uses TRBV4-1 and TRBJ2-1, with a weak D call TRBD1 (6 bases). This CDR3 has 17 residues. Germline V CDR1 and CDR2: MGHRA, YSYEKL. Trimming shortened V by 1 base and J by 1 base, and 14 bases separated the two germline ends. Here the CDR3 reads CASSQGQVFTSYNEQFF. CDR3 coding DNA: TGCGCCAGCAGCCAAGGACAGGTGTTTACTTCCTACAATGAGCAGTTCTTC.

The rearrangement uses TRBV5-1 and TRBJ2-7; D remains unclear. Germline V CDR1 and CDR2: SGHRS, YFSETQ. The CDR3 totals 14 residues. Trimming left V 0 bases short and J 5 bases short, with 12 bases between. Here the CDR3 reads CASSLGWGSNEQYF. In DNA form, the CDR3 reads TGCGCCAGCAGCTTGGGGTGGGGATCGAACGAGCAGTACTTC.

The rearrangement joins TRBV10-3 to TRBJ2-1, with 7 nucleotides matching TRBD2. Trimming cost V 6 bases and J 4 bases; bases outside gene matches: 12. Germline V gene sequence: CDR1 ENHRY, CDR2 SYGVKD. The CDR3 has 16 residues. In nucleotides, the CDR3 is TGTGCCATCAGCGGAAGTCCTAGCGGAAAATACAATGAGCAGTTCTTC. Translating gives CAISGSPSGKYNEQFF.

This rearrangement joins TRBV7-8 to TRBJ2-1; possibly TRBD2 for D (7 bases). V lost 5 bases and J 1 base, leaving 18 bases between the germline ends. The germline gives CDR1 SGHVS, CDR2 FQNEAQ. The CDR3 is 17 amino acids. The CDR3 loop is CASSRAGAAFSYNEQFF. For the CDR3, the DNA is TGTGCCAGCAGCCGGGCGGGGGCCGCCTTTTCCTACAATGAGCAGTTCTTC.

This chain connects TRBV3-1 (or the pseudogene TRBV3-2) to TRBJ1-5; D remains ambiguous. The germline V and J ends were trimmed by 6 bases and 9 bases, with 12 bases remaining between them. The CDR3 covers 12 residues. Germline CDR1 is LGHDT and CDR2 is YNNKEL (reference sequence). CDR3 protein: CASSILRGPQHF. CDR3 DNA sequence: TGTGCCAGCAGTATTCTTCGGGGGCCCCAGCATTTT.

The chain links TRBV28 to TRBJ1-2, with TRBD1 identical over 7 bases. The CDR3 length is 15 residues. V lost 4 bases to trimming and J lost 6 bases; unmatched junction nucleotides: 11. Germline values: CDR1 MDHEN, CDR2 SYDVKM. The CDR3 coding sequence is TGTGCCAGCAGTTCTAAAGACAGGGTGTGGAATGGCTACACCTTC. Its protein product is CASSSKDRVWNGYTF.

The chain employs TRBV5-1 and TRBJ1-5; TRBD1 matches at 9 bases. The CDR3 covers 18 residues. Unmatched junction bases numbered 18, after V lost 3 bases and J lost 8 bases. Germline V lookup: CDR1 SGHRS, CDR2 YFSETQ. The CDR3: CASSYYPTGQGIQEPQHF. The CDR3 DNA sequence: TGCGCCAGCAGCTACTACCCTACGGGACAGGGTATTCAAGAGCCCCAGCATTTT.

The V and J genes are TRBV3-1 (or the pseudogene TRBV3-2) and TRBJ2-3; 9 bases map to TRBD2. The V gene's germline CDR1 is LGHDT and CDR2 YNNKEL (reference sequence). Trimming took 2 bases from V and 1 from J; bases not matched to a gene: 1. CDR3 length: 15 amino acids. The CDR3 loop reads CASSQWTSGTDTQYF. The CDR3 DNA reads as TGTGCCAGCAGCCAATGGACTAGCGGCACAGATACGCAGTATTTT.

The rearrangement links TRBV28 to TRBJ2-3, with TRBD2 matching 11 bases. Germline V gives CDR1 MDHEN, CDR2 SYDVKM. With V trimmed by 6 bases and J by 4 bases, 9 bases remained unmatched. This CDR3 is built from 16 residues. For the CDR3, the DNA is TGTGCCAGCAGCTACACCATAGCGGGAGGGTCAGATACGCAGTATTTT. Protein sequence: CASSYTIAGGSDTQYF.

The rearrangement joins TRBV4-1 to TRBJ1-2; D gene unclear. The CDR3 spans 15 residues. Germline CDR1 is MGHRA and CDR2 is YSYEKL. Trimming took off 0 bases at V and 2 bases at J, with 10 bases between the two ends. This CDR3 is CASSQDGRENYGYTF. CDR3 DNA sequence: TGCGCCAGCAGCCAAGACGGTAGGGAGAACTATGGCTACACCTTC.

The gene calls are TRBV6-6 and TRBJ2-2; D uncertain. Germline V gene data show CDR1 as MNHNY and CDR2 as SVGAGI (reference sequence). The V gene lost 2 bases and the J gene lost 6 bases, with 7 bases spanning the gap. The CDR3 sequence is 13 residues long. For the CDR3, the DNA is TGTGCCAGCAGTTACGACTCTGCCGGGGAGCTGTTTTTT. Its protein is CASSYDSAGELFF.

This clone was seen just once. The CDR3 is CASSERSMVDRAFF. The CDR3 DNA reads as TGTGCCAGCAGTGAAAGGTCGATGGTCGATCGGGCTTTCTTT. The gene calls are TRBV6-1 and TRBJ1-1; no definite D call. The CDR3 is 14 residues long. CDR1 is MNHNS, CDR2 SASEGT, per germline. V was shortened by 2 bases and J by 11 bases, with 18 bases between the two germline ends.

The chain recombines TRBV30 with TRBJ1-2, with 7 bases aligning to TRBD1. Germline CDR1 reads GTSNPN; CDR2 reads SVGIG (reference sequence). The CDR3 loop spans 15 amino acids. V shed 1 base and J 4 bases; nucleotides not matched to a gene: 9. CDR3 sequence reads: CAWSGQGGLSYGYTF. The CDR3 DNA reads TGTGCCTGGAGTGGCCAGGGGGGGCTGAGCTATGGCTACACCTTC.

In its sample, this clone was seen once. J is TRBJ1-5 and V is TRBV7-9; D unresolved. Germline assignment: CDR1 SEHNR and CDR2 FQNEAQ (reference sequence). Trimming shortened V by 1 base and J by 7 bases, and 11 bases separated the two germline ends. The CDR3 consists of 14 residues. DNA of the CDR3: TGTGCCAGCAGCTTAGACGGGAATCACCAGCCCCAGCATTTT. It is translated as CASSLDGNHQPQHF.

This clone occurred a few times. The chain employs TRBV5-1 and TRBJ2-7; D perhaps matches TRBD1 (6 bases). Germline loops: CDR1 SGHRS, CDR2 YFSETQ. V lost 3 bases, J lost 6 bases, and 19 bases lay in between. The CDR3 is 15 amino acids. CDR3 nucleotide sequence: TGCGCCAGCAGCTCACAGGGAGACGGAGTAGGCGAGCAGTACTTC. Translation: CASSSQGDGVGEQYF.

This clone was recorded once. The V and J genes are TRBV6-5 and TRBJ1-2; tentative D call: TRBD1 (6 bases). Germline lookup yields CDR1 MNHEY and CDR2 SVGAGI. V was pared by 4 bases and J by 5 bases, with 20 bases between. The length of the CDR3 is 16 residues. The CDR3 coding sequence is TGTGCCAGCAGTTCCTGGGGGGGCCGAGTCGAGTATGGCTACACCTTC. Translation: CASSSWGGRVEYGYTF.

V and J are TRBV28 and TRBJ1-2, with D hard to call. The V gene lost 8 bases and the J gene lost 4 bases, with 8 bases spanning the gap. The germline CDR1 and CDR2 sequences are MDHEN and SYDVKM. This CDR3 is 11 amino acids long. The CDR3 reads CASGHFYGYTF. CDR3 nucleotides: TGTGCCAGCGGGCATTTCTATGGCTACACCTTC.

The V gene is TRBV5-4, the J gene TRBJ1-1, with 12 bases that match TRBD1. CDR1 and CDR2 from the germline V gene are SGHNT and YYREEE (reference sequence). Trimming at V came to 1 base and at J to 5 bases, leaving 6 bases not matched to a gene. CDR3 length equals 16 residues. CDR3 sequence (DNA): TGTGCCAGCAGCTTGCTGGGACAGGGGGCTAGGACTGAAGCTTTCTTT. This encodes CASSLLGQGARTEAFF.

This clone was seen once. J is TRBJ1-2 and V is TRBV19; 7 nucleotides line up with TRBD1. The CDR3 covers 15 residues. The germline CDR1 and CDR2 sequences are LNHDA and SQIVND (reference sequence). The trim removed 6 bases at V and 9 bases at J, leaving 16 bases unmatched. The CDR3 DNA reads as TGTGCCAGTAGCATTAAGACAGGGTCCGTCAGTAGCTACACCTTC. Protein: CASSIKTGSVSSYTF.

This chain links TRBV4-1 with TRBJ2-1, with a possible D match to TRBD2 (6 bases). V dropped 1 base and J dropped 9 bases, with 19 bases sitting between them. The germline V gene encodes CDR1 MGHRA and CDR2 YSYEKL. This CDR3 region has 16 residues. The CDR3 nucleotides are TGCGCCAGCAGCCAAGCAGGACTAAGGTATACCTTTGAGCAGTTCTTC. The encoded protein is CASSQAGLRYTFEQFF.

The rearrangement uses TRBV29-1 and TRBJ2-2; D is unclear. Trimming removed 1 base at V and 7 bases at J, with 10 bases between. The CDR3 covers 13 residues. Germline lookup yields CDR1 SQVTM and CDR2 ANQGSEA. CDR3 residues: CSVEGAWGGELFF. CDR3 coding DNA: TGCAGCGTTGAAGGGGCCTGGGGCGGGGAGCTGTTTTTT.

The chain combines TRBV11-3 with TRBJ2-5; 8 bases are shared with TRBD1. Germline V lookup: CDR1 SGHNT, CDR2 YENEEA. After removal of 3 bases from V and 5 bases from J, the junction contained 5 bases not matched to a gene. The CDR3 has 14 amino acids. CDR3 sequence: CASSLTGARETQYF. The DNA for the CDR3 is TGTGCCAGCAGCTTGACAGGGGCGCGGGAGACCCAGTACTTC.

This chain joins TRBV28 and TRBJ2-7, with TRBD2 matching 11 bases. The CDR3 covers 17 residues. J lost 5 bases, V lost 2 bases, and 11 bases had no gene match. CDR1 and CDR2 from the germline V gene are MDHEN and SYDVKM. The DNA of the CDR3 is TGTGCCAGCAGTTTACTGGGACTAGCGGACTCCGGGAACGAGCAGTACTTC. This codes for CASSLLGLADSGNEQYF.